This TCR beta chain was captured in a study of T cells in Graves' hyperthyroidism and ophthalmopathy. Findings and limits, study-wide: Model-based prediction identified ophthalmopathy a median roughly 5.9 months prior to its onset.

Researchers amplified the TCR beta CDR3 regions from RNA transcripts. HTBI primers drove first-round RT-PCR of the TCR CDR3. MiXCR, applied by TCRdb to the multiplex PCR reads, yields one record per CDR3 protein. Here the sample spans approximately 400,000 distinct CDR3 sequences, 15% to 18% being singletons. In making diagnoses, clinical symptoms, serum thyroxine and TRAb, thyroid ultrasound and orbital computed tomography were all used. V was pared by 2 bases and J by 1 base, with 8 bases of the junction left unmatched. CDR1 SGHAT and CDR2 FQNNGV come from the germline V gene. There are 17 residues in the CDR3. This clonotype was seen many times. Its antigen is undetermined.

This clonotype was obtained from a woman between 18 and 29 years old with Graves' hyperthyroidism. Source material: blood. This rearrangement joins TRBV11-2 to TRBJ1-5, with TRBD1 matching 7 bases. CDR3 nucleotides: TGTGCCAGCAGCTTAAAGAGTCAACAGGGGAGCAATCAGCCCCAGCATTTT. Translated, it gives CASSLKSQQGSNQPQHF.